This passage covers 23 T cell receptor beta chains from one sample sequenced in a study of breast tumors, draining lymph nodes, adjacent tissues. The lymph nodes were axillary draining lymph nodes from breast cancer patients. TCRdb reanalysed the multiplex PCR reads using MiXCR and keeps one entry per CDR3 protein. The table includes about 120,000 distinct CDR3 sequences, 20% detected once. Input material: axillary lymph node tissue. These receptors all come from a female donor with breast cancer. Some clones in this sample may be carry-over from other donors' samples.

This clonotype was found many times. The V call is TRBV7-9, the J call TRBJ2-3, with D hard to call. The CDR3 length is 15 residues. The V gene's germline CDR1 is SEHNR and CDR2 FQNEAQ (reference sequence). Trimming took 5 bases from V and 2 from J, leaving 14 bases between them. The CDR3 DNA is TGTGCCAGCAGCCAATCAAACAAAACCACAGATACGCAGTATTTT. This translates into CASSQSNKTTDTQYF.

In this sample, this clonotype turned up many times. V is TRBV11-2 and J is TRBJ2-1; 9 positions match TRBD2. Germline CDR1 is SGHAT and CDR2 is FQNNGV. V was clipped by 0 bases and J by 4 bases; unmatched bases: 10. CDR3 size: 18 residues. The chain's CDR3 is CASSLEVSRLAVYNEQFF. The DNA for the CDR3 is TGTGCCAGCAGCTTAGAAGTCTCGAGACTAGCGGTTTACAATGAGCAGTTCTTC.

This clonotype was observed at least ten times. An end of the junction does not agree with germline; a read error may underlie this. This chain uses TRBV10-3 with TRBJ2-2, with D maybe TRBD2 (5 bases). Germline lookup yields CDR1 ENHRY and CDR2 SYGVKD. The length of the CDR3 is 14 residues. CDR3 sequence reads: CAINEGSTTGELFF. The CDR3 DNA follows: TGTGCCATCAATGAGGGAAGTACCACCGGGGAGCTGTTTTTT.

The V gene is TRBV5-1, the J gene TRBJ1-1; tentatively, D is TRBD1 (5 bases). The CDR3 totals 14 residues. Germline values: CDR1 SGHRS, CDR2 YFSETQ. Trimming shortened V by 0 bases and J by 5 bases, and 11 bases separated the two germline ends. The CDR3 is CASSLVGEETEAFF. The CDR3 DNA reads TGCGCCAGCAGCTTGGTGGGGGAAGAAACTGAAGCTTTCTTT.

This clonotype was seen a few times. This chain connects TRBV6-5 to TRBJ1-2; D is ambiguous. In germline, CDR1 is MNHEY, CDR2 SVGAGI. This CDR3 is 13 amino acids long. V lost 4 bases and J lost 3, with 9 bases in between. This CDR3 reads CASSSEEYYGYTF. The CDR3 DNA sequence: TGTGCCAGCAGTTCGGAGGAGTACTATGGCTACACCTTC.

This clonotype was observed at least ten times. The V and J genes are TRBV5-1 and TRBJ2-1; 7 bases are shared with TRBD2. The CDR3 extends over 13 amino acids. V was pared by 3 bases and J by 9 bases, with 6 bases of the junction left unmatched. Germline V gives CDR1 SGHRS, CDR2 YFSETQ. CDR3 coding DNA: TGCGCCAGCAGCTCCAGCGGGGCCGGTGAGCAGTTCTTC. This sequence encodes CASSSSGAGEQFF.

In its sample, this clonotype was seen many times. The J gene is TRBJ2-1, the V gene TRBV6-4, with 13 bases aligning to TRBD2. V shed 6 bases and J 9 bases; nucleotides not matched to a gene: 5. Germline V gene sequence: CDR1 MRHNA, CDR2 SNTAGT. The CDR3 spans 14 residues. The CDR3 DNA sequence: TGTGCCAGCAGCGGACTAGCGGGAGTTGGTGAGCAGTTCTTC. Its translation: CASSGLAGVGEQFF.

With respect to this clonotype: A clone one base away is much larger, so this may be a read error. The chain combines TRBV24-1 with TRBJ2-2; 7 nucleotides align to TRBD2. V dropped 4 bases and J dropped 3; count of bases not matched to a gene: 7. Germline CDR1 and CDR2: KGHDR and SFDVKD. The CDR3 sequence is 16 residues long. CDR3 nucleotide sequence: TGTGCCACCAGTGACCCGGGCGGGAGCTACACCGGGGAGCTGTTTTTT. It is translated as CATSDPGGSYTGELFF.

This clonotype was observed many times. The V call is TRBV7-2, the J call TRBJ2-1; 11 bases fit TRBD2. Trimming took 3 bases from V and 8 from J; bases not matched to a gene: 3. The germline CDR1 and CDR2 sequences are SGHTA and FQGNSA. The CDR3 totals 14 residues. CDR3 DNA sequence: TGTGCCAGCAGCTTTAGCGGGAGGGTGTATGAGCAGTTCTTC. It yields the protein CASSFSGRVYEQFF. Together with reference TRBV7-2 and TRBJ2-1, the CDR3 gives the full variable domain: GAGVSQSPSNKVTEKGKDVELRCDPISGHTALYWYRQSLGQGLEFLIYFQGNSAPDKSGLPSDRFSAERTGGSVSTLTIQRTQQEDSAVYLCASSFSGRVYEQFFGPGTRLTVL.

Remarks on this clonotype: This clone may be a read error of a much larger clone one base away. The rearrangement uses TRBV19 and TRBJ1-2, with D possibly being TRBD1 (5 bases). Trimming removed 2 bases from V and 9 bases from J, with 19 bases in between. This CDR3 has 15 residues. In germline, CDR1 is LNHDA, CDR2 SQIVND (reference sequence). The CDR3 region has the DNA TGTGCCAGTAGTATAATTCTACGAGGGGATTATAGCTACACCTTC. Its translation is CASSIILRGDYSYTF.

This clonotype was recorded at least ten times. The chain combines TRBV7-2 with TRBJ2-1; D gene uncertain. Trimming pared 1 base from V and 6 bases from J, leaving 7 bases between. This CDR3 has 13 amino acids. Germline V gives CDR1 SGHTA, CDR2 FQGNSA. CDR3 sequence: CASSLEYFNEQFF. The CDR3 coding sequence is TGTGCCAGCAGCTTAGAATACTTCAATGAGCAGTTCTTC.

This clonotype was seen ten or more times. The rearrangement uses TRBV7-3 and TRBJ2-2; tentatively, D is TRBD2 (5 bases). The CDR3 consists of 17 residues. Germline CDR1 reads SGHTA; CDR2 reads FQGTGA. V was pared by 2 bases and J by 8 bases, with 21 bases between. The CDR3 is CASSLSQLDFDTGELFF. The CDR3 nucleotides read TGTGCCAGCAGCTTATCGCAACTAGATTTTGATACGGGGGAGCTGTTTTTT.

The rearrangement joins TRBV7-3 to TRBJ2-4, with D hard to call. This CDR3 is built from 16 residues. Germline V gives CDR1 SGHTA, CDR2 FQGTGA. V lost 5 bases and J 0 bases, leaving 14 bases between the germline ends. Here the CDR3 DNA reads TGTGCCAGCAGCCCCCATCGACCTAGAGCCAAAAACATTCAGTACTTC. Amino acid sequence: CASSPHRPRAKNIQYF.

This clonotype was found many times. The chain couples TRBV20-1 to TRBJ2-7, with 8 bases identical to TRBD1. Germline V gene lookup returns CDR1 DFQATT and CDR2 SNEGSKA (reference sequence). Unmatched junction bases numbered 7, after V lost 0 bases and J lost 3 bases. CDR3 length equals 15 residues. The CDR3 nucleotides are TGCAGTGCTAGAGACCAGGGGGCAGGGGGCTACGAGCAGTACTTC. Its protein product is CSARDQGAGGYEQYF.

This clonotype has more than one count but fewer than ten. The chain carries TRBV30 and TRBJ2-1; 10 bases map to TRBD1. The length of the CDR3 is 13 residues. The ends lost 4 bases at V and 15 bases at J; junction bases unmatched: 12. Germline CDR1 GTSNPN, CDR2 SVGIG (reference sequence). The CDR3 sequence is CAWTTTGTGDRFF. The CDR3 DNA follows: TGTGCCTGGACCACGACAGGGACAGGGGATCGGTTCTTC.

A word on this clonotype: A much larger clone is a single base away; this may be a read error. The chain recombines TRBV12-3 or TRBV12-4 with TRBJ2-6; D perhaps matches TRBD1 (5 bases). The CDR3 sequence is 15 residues long. CDR3 DNA: TGTGCCAGCAGCCGGCGTGGATCTGGGGCCAACGCCCTGACTTTC. This encodes CASSRRGSGANALTF.

Turning to this clonotype: A much larger clone differs by one base, so this may be a read error. The rearrangement links TRBV20-1 to TRBJ2-1; D call uncertain. Trimming removed 5 bases at V and 6 bases at J, with 8 bases between. Per the germline V gene, CDR1 is DFQATT and CDR2 is SNEGSKA (reference sequence). CDR3 length: 11 amino acids. In DNA, the CDR3 is TGCAGTGCTGATAAGATCAATGAGCAGTTCTTC. Amino acid sequence: CSADKINEQFF.

This clonotype has ten or more counts. The CDR3 sequence is CASTEGALETQYF. The CDR3 region has the DNA TGTGCCAGCACCGAGGGCGCCTTGGAGACCCAGTACTTC. The chain joins TRBV6-5 to TRBJ2-5, with a weak D call TRBD2 (5 bases). V lost 7 bases and J lost 5, with 14 bases in between. Germline lookup yields CDR1 MNHEY and CDR2 SVGAGI. This CDR3 has 13 residues.

This chain links TRBV7-2 with TRBJ2-3, with 10 positions matching TRBD2. Germline values: CDR1 SGHTA, CDR2 FQGNSA. The CDR3 length is 15 residues. V lost 5 bases and J lost 4; bases outside the gene matches: 6. CDR3 DNA sequence: TGTGCCAGCAGCCAGCTAGCGGGAGCCCCAGATACGCAGTATTTT. It codes for CASSQLAGAPDTQYF.

This clonotype was seen many times. This sequence joins TRBV7-2 and TRBJ2-1; a weak D match, TRBD1 (5 bases). The V and J ends lost 1 base and 12 bases respectively, with 7 bases between them. The CDR3 consists of 11 residues. Germline CDR1 SGHTA, CDR2 FQGNSA. The chain's CDR3 is CASSLGGGQFF. The CDR3 DNA reads TGTGCCAGCAGCTTAGGGGGCGGGCAGTTCTTC.

The chain combines TRBV28 with TRBJ2-7; 10 nucleotides align to TRBD1. The CDR3 has 14 amino acids. The V and J ends lost 5 bases and 4 bases, in that order; junction bases with no gene match: 5. Germline CDR1 is MDHEN and CDR2 is SYDVKM. The CDR3 region is CASSRDRGAYEQYF. CDR3 DNA: TGTGCCAGCAGTAGGGACAGGGGCGCGTACGAGCAGTACTTC.

J is TRBJ2-1 and V is TRBV6-5; 15 nucleotides line up with TRBD2. V lost 10 bases, J lost 1 base, and 14 bases stayed unmatched. CDR3 length: 19 amino acids. Germline loops: CDR1 MNHEY, CDR2 SVGAGI. This chain's CDR3 is CATMVSGLAGGWSYNEQFF. CDR3 bases: TGTGCCACCATGGTTTCGGGACTAGCGGGGGGCTGGTCCTACAATGAGCAGTTCTTC.

A note on this clonotype: Just one base apart from a much larger clone, this may be a read error. This chain links TRBV13 with TRBJ2-3; 10 bases map to TRBD2. V shed 4 bases and J 6 bases; nucleotides not matched to a gene: 13. CDR3 length equals 17 residues. In germline, CDR1 is PRHDT, CDR2 FYEKMQ (reference sequence). The CDR3, as DNA: TGTGCCAGCAGCTCCCCAACTAGCGGGGACCCCGTGGATACGCAGTATTTT. Translating gives CASSSPTSGDPVDTQYF.